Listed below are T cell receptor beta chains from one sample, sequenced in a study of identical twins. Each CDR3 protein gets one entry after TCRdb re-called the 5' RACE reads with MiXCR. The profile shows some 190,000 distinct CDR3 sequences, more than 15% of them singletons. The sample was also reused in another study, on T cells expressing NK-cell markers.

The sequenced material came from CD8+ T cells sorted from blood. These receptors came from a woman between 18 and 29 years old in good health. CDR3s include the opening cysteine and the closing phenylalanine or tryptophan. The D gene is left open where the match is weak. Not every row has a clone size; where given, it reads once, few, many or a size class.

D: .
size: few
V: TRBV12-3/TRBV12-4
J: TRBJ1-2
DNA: TGTGCCAGCAGAAGGGGATACGGCTACACCTTC
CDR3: CASRRGYGYTF

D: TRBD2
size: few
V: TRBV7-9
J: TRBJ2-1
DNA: TGTGCCAGCAGCTGGACTAGCCGGAGTAACAATGAGCAGTTCTTC
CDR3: CASSWTSRSNNEQFF

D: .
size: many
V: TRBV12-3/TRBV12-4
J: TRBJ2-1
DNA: TGTGCCAGCGGGGTAGGGCAGTTCTTC
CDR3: CASGVGQFF

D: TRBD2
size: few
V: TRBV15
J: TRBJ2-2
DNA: TGTGCCACCAGCAGAGAGATGGGTCTAGCGGGAGGCACCGGGGAGCTGTTTTTT
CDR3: CATSREMGLAGGTGELFF

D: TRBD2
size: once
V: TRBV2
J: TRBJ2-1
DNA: TGTGCCAGCGGACTTCTTCGGGGGCGGGAGGAGGTCTTC
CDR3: CASGLLRGREEVF

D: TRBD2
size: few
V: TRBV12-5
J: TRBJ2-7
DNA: TGTGCTAGTGGTCCACGGGAGGGCCGCCGCGAGCAGTACTTC
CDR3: CASGPREGRREQYF

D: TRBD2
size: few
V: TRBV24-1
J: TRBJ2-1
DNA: TGTGCCACCAGTACTAGCGGGGGGCCGGATGAGCAGTTCTTC
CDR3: CATSTSGGPDEQFF

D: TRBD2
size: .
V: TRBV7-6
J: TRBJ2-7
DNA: TGTGCCAGCAGCACCGCGGGAGGGCCAGGAGAGCAGTACTTC
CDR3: CASSTAGGPGEQYF

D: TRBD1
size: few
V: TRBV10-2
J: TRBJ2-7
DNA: TGCGCCAGCACCGGAATCAGATTCGGGACAGCGACCTACGAGCAGTACTTC
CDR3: CASTGIRFGTATYEQYF

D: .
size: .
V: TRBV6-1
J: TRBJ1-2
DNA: TGTGCCATCGAAGCAGTAGGTCTTCAAGGTGGCTACACCTTC
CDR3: CAIEAVGLQGGYTF

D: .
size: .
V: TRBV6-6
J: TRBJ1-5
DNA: TGTGCCAGCAGCGGGGTGCGGGGTCAGCCCCAGCATTTT
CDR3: CASSGVRGQPQHF

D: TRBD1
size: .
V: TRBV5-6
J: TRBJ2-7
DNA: TGTGCCAGCAGCGACCCGGGACAGGGAACCTACGAGCAGTACTTC
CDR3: CASSDPGQGTYEQYF

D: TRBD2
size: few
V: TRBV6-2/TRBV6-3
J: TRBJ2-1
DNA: TGTGCCAGCAACAGACTAGCCGATTACAATGAGCAGTTCTTC
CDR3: CASNRLADYNEQFF

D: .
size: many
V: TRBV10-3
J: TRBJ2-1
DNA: TGTGCCATCAGCATCGACTATCCCTACAATGAGCAGTTCTTC
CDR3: CAISIDYPYNEQFF

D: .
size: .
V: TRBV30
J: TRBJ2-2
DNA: TGTGCCTGGGCGTCGAACGGGGAGCTGTTTTTT
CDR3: CAWASNGELFF

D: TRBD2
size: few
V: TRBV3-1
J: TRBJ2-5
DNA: TGTGCCAGCAGCCAAGAAGCGGGGGAAGAGACCCAGTACTTC
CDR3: CASSQEAGEETQYF

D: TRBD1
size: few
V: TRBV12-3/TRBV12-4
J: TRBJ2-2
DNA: TGTGCCAGCAGTTCCGACAGGGGAGTCGGTACCGGGGAGCTGTTTTTT
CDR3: CASSSDRGVGTGELFF

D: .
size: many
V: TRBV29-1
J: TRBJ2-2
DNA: TGCAGCGTATATATCACCGGGGAGCTGTTTTTT
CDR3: CSVYITGELFF

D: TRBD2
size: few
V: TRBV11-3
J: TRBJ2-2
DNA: TGTGCCAGCAGCCTCGGGACTAGCGGGACGGCCGGGGAGCTGTTTTTT
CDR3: CASSLGTSGTAGELFF

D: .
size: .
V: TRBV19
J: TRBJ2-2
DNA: TGTGCCAGTAGTATCTCACAAACCACCGGGGAGCTGTTTTTT
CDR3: CASSISQTTGELFF

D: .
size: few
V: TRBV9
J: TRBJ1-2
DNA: TGTGCCAGCAGCGTAGTATCAGGGAATGGCTACACCTTC
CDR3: CASSVVSGNGYTF

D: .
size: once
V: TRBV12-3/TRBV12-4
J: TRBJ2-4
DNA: TGTGCCAGCAGTTTAGCCCAGGGGACTTTTCAGTACTTC
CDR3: CASSLAQGTFQYF

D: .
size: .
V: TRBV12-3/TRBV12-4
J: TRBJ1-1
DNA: TGTGCCAGCCACCCCCCAGGTAGTCCTGAAGCTTTCTTT
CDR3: CASHPPGSPEAFF

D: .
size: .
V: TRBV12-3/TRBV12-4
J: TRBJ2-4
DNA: TGTGCCAGCAGTTTGGGTGAGGCCAAAAACATTCAGTACTTC
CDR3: CASSLGEAKNIQYF

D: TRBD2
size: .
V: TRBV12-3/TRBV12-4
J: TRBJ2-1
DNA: TGTGCCAGCGGACTAGCGGGGTTCAATGAGCAGTTCTTC
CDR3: CASGLAGFNEQFF